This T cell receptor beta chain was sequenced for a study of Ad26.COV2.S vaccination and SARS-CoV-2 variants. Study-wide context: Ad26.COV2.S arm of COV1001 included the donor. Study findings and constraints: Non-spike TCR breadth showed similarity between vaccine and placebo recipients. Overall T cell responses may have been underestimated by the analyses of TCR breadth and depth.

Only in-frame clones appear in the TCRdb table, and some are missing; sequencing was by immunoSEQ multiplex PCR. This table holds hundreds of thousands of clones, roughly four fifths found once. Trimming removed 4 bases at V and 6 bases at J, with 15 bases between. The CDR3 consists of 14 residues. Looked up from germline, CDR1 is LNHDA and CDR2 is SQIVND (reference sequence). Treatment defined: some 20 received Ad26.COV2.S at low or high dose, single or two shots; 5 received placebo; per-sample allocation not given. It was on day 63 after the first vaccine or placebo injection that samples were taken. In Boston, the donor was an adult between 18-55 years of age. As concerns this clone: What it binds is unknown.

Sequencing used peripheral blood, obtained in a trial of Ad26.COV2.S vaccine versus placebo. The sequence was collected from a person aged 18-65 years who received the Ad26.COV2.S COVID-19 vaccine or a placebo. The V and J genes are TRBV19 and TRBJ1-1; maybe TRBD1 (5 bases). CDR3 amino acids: CASSTPGERAEAFF. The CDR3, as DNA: TGTGCCAGTAGTACCCCGGGGGAACGGGCTGAAGCTTTCTTT.